This is a list of T cell receptor beta chains from one sample in a study of cytomegalovirus exposure and HLA in healthy donors. Profiled with immunoSEQ multiplex PCR; TCRdb holds only in-frame clones, not every one. The sample contains about 160,000 clones, roughly 80% of which appear only once. Sequenced input: PBMCs. The receptors stem from a woman aged 45-60 years in good health and CMV-seronegative. Both conserved end residues are part of each CDR3. D genes are given only for firm matches. Not every row has a clone size; where given, it reads once, few, many or a size class.

NA	TRBJ1-1	NA	TRBV15	CATSGGMNTEAFF	TGTGCCACCAGCGGAGGTATGAACACTGAAGCTTTCTTT
NA	TRBJ2-1	NA	TRBV5-4	CASSVKTGINEQFF	TGTGCCAGCAGCGTGAAGACTGGAATCAATGAGCAGTTCTTC
NA	TRBJ2-7	NA	TRBV7-9	CASSSLGGEQYF	TGTGCCAGCAGCAGCTTGGGGGGCGAGCAGTACTTC
TRBD2	TRBJ2-3	NA	TRBV6-6	CASGLAGADTQYF	TGTGCGAGCGGACTAGCGGGGGCCGATACGCAGTATTTT
NA	TRBJ1-1	once	TRBV28	CASSLSREAFF	TGTGCCAGCAGTTTATCCAGGGAAGCTTTCTTT
TRBD2	TRBJ2-1	NA	TRBV28	CASSLGGGMGNEQFF	TGTGCCAGCAGTTTGGGGGGGGGTATGGGGAATGAGCAGTTCTTC
NA	TRBJ1-1	NA	TRBV28	CASTVKSGVMNTEAFF	TGTGCCAGCACCGTTAAATCGGGTGTCATGAACACTGAAGCTTTCTTT
NA	TRBJ2-7	NA	TRBV5-1	CASSLEQMIYEQYF	TGCGCCAGCAGCTTGGAACAGATGATATACGAGCAGTACTTC
NA	TRBJ2-7	NA	TRBV18	CASSPNNYEQYF	TGTGCCAGCTCACCAAATAACTACGAGCAGTACTTC
NA	TRBJ2-1	NA	TRBV5-1	CASSLDRVSYNEQFF	TGCGCCAGCAGCTTGGACAGGGTCTCCTACAATGAGCAGTTCTTC
TRBD1	TRBJ2-2	NA	TRBV7-9	CASSLGTGSTGELFF	TGTGCCAGCAGCTTGGGGACAGGGTCGACCGGGGAGCTGTTTTTT
NA	TRBJ1-2	NA	TRBV7-9	CASSPSLSGWSTGYTF	TGTGCCAGCAGCCCTTCCTTGTCAGGTTGGTCTACTGGCTACACCTTC
TRBD2	TRBJ2-3	NA	TRBV7-2	CASSLSGGVTDTQYF	TGTGCCAGCAGCTTAAGTGGGGGGGTGACAGATACGCAGTATTTT
TRBD2	TRBJ2-7	once	TRBV15	CATSRGSSGYSYEQYF	TGTGCCACCAGCAGAGGGTCTAGCGGCTACTCCTACGAGCAGTACTTC
TRBD1	TRBJ2-2	NA	TRBV4-3	CASSQQQGATQELFF	TGCGCCAGCAGCCAGCAACAGGGGGCGACCCAGGAGCTGTTTTTT
NA	TRBJ1-1	NA	TRBV6-5	CASRPVQTGTEAFF	TGTGCCAGCAGACCCGTCCAAACGGGGACTGAAGCTTTCTTT
TRBD1	TRBJ1-3	NA	TRBV19	CASQKGAIQAISGNTIYF	TGTGCCAGTCAAAAGGGGGCTATACAGGCAATCTCTGGAAACACCATATATTTT
TRBD2	TRBJ2-6	NA	TRBV27	CASSLGGAGANVLTF	TGTGCCAGCAGTTTGGGAGGGGCTGGGGCCAACGTCCTGACTTTC
TRBD1	TRBJ1-1	medium-sized	TRBV25-1	CASSARTGVMNTEAFF	TGTGCCAGCAGTGCAAGGACAGGGGTCATGAACACTGAAGCTTTCTTT
NA	TRBJ1-1	NA	TRBV28	CASSPYPNTEAFF	TGTGCCAGCAGCCCCTACCCGAACACTGAAGCTTTCTTT
NA	TRBJ1-6	once	TRBV27	CASSFGAGESSYNSPLHF	TGTGCCAGCAGTTTTGGGGCAGGGGAGAGCTCCTATAATTCACCCCTCCACTTT
NA	TRBJ2-7	NA	TRBV10-3	CATGGLLAGFSYEQYF	TGTGCCACCGGGGGGCTACTGGCGGGATTTTCCTACGAGCAGTACTTC
NA	TRBJ1-1	NA	TRBV14	CASSPVRTPNTEAFF	TGTGCCAGCAGCCCTGTCCGGACACCGAACACTGAAGCTTTCTTT
TRBD1	TRBJ1-4	NA	TRBV7-2	CASSLDGTEVEKLFF	TGTGCCAGCAGCTTAGATGGGACAGAGGTCGAAAAACTGTTTTTT
TRBD2	TRBJ2-3	NA	TRBV10-3	CATSQREATDTQYF	TGTGCCACGTCTCAGCGGGAGGCCACAGATACGCAGTATTTT
TRBD1	TRBJ1-4	NA	TRBV7-2	CASSSTGYEKLFF	TGTGCCAGCAGCTCGACAGGGTATGAAAAACTGTTTTTT
TRBD1	TRBJ1-2	NA	TRBV23-1	CASSPIGIGTANYGYTF	TGCGCCAGCAGCCCGATAGGAATCGGGACAGCTAACTATGGCTACACCTTC
NA	TRBJ1-1	once	TRBV28	CASSYTWGSMNTEAFF	TGTGCCAGCAGTTACACTTGGGGCAGCATGAACACTGAAGCTTTCTTT
TRBD1	TRBJ1-2	NA	TRBV28	CASSDPGQGHFNYGYTF	TGTGCCAGCAGTGATCCGGGACAGGGCCATTTTAACTATGGCTACACCTTC
NA	TRBJ1-3	NA	TRBV2	CASSEGGAGNTIYF	TGTGCCAGCAGTGAAGGGGGGGCTGGAAACACCATATATTTT
NA	TRBJ1-2	NA	TRBV30	CAWRAIRGYTF	TGTGCCTGGAGGGCCATCCGAGGCTACACCTTC
NA	TRBJ2-1	NA	TRBV25-1	CASSDLGVQGNEQFF	TGTGCCAGCAGTGATTTAGGGGTCCAGGGCAATGAGCAGTTCTTC
NA	TRBJ1-2	NA	TRBV6-6	CASSYRQANYGYTF	TGTGCCAGCAGTTACCGACAGGCCAACTATGGCTACACCTTC
NA	TRBJ1-4	NA	TRBV28	CASSLTGINEKLFF	TGTGCCAGCAGTCTTACGGGGATCAATGAAAAACTGTTTTTT
NA	TRBJ2-7	NA	TRBV19	CASSARKQGSNEQYF	TGTGCCAGTAGTGCGAGAAAACAGGGATCTAACGAGCAGTACTTC
TRBD2	TRBJ2-7	NA	TRBV11-3	CASSPGLASYEQYF	TGTGCCAGCAGCCCGGGACTAGCGTCCTACGAGCAGTACTTC
NA	TRBJ1-1	once	TRBV27	CASSLVSGQNEAFF	TGTGCCAGCAGTCTAGTCTCAGGGCAGAATGAAGCTTTCTTT
TRBD1	TRBJ1-2	NA	TRBV5-1	CASSSGQPNYGYTF	TGCGCCAGCAGCTCGGGACAGCCCAACTATGGCTACACCTTC
NA	TRBJ1-2	once	TRBV18	CASSPVQIRTDGRFVYGYTF	TGTGCCAGCTCACCGGTTCAGATAAGGACAGACGGTCGGTTTGTCTATGGCTACACCTTC